This T cell receptor (beta chain) was captured by sequencing in a study of identical twins. Broader study findings: Monozygotic twins shared more out-of-frame TCR alpha than recombination models predicted. For cord blood, abundant beta clonotypes had fewer insertions, unlike memory repertoires, which showed none.

A few counts support this clonotype. The antigen is undetermined. TCRdb re-called the 5' RACE reads with MiXCR, one entry per CDR3 protein. The table has hundreds of thousands of distinct CDR3 sequences, under 9% seen once. Germline V gene lookup returns CDR1 DFQATT and CDR2 SNEGSKA (reference sequence). V lost 0 bases to trimming and J lost 8 bases, with 14 bases between them. This CDR3 contains 15 residues. These data also formed part of another study, on yellow fever vaccine responses in identical twins.

The clonotype was recovered from a woman under 30 in good health. This chain connects TRBV20-1 to TRBJ1-6; the D is unclear. What was sequenced was memory (CD45RO+) T cells sorted from blood. The CDR3 DNA reads TGCAGTGCTAGAGAAAAAAAGAGGTCGGATTCACCCCTCCACTTT. It encodes CSAREKKRSDSPLHF.